This T cell receptor beta chain was sequenced in a study of shared clonotypes between healthy human individuals. The data were produced by immunoSEQ multiplex PCR, yet TCRdb's version contains in-frame clones alone and is incomplete. The sample consists of about 1 million clones, roughly 80% of them appearing once. The CDR3 extends over 14 amino acids. Trimming took 2 bases from V and 8 from J; bases not matched to a gene: 8. From germline, CDR1 is SGDLS and CDR2 YYNGEE. V usage is TRBV9 and J usage is TRBJ1-2; 8 nucleotides match TRBD1. The sample taken for sequencing was memory CD4+ T cells sorted from blood. Described subset: CD45RA-negative fraction. This sequence was found in a man in his late teens or twenties in good health. CDR3 in amino acids: CASSVVPTGAGYTF. The CDR3 DNA follows: TGTGCCAGCAGCGTGGTTCCGACAGGGGCCGGCTACACCTTC.